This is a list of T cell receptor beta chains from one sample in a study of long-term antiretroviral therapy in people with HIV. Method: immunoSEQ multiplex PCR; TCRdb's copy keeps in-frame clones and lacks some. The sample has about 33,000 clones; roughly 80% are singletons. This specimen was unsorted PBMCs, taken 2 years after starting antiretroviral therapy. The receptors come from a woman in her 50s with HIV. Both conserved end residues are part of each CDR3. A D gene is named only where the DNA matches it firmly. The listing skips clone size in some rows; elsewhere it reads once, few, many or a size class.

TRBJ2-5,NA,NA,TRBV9,CASSVVKGDIETQYF,TGTGCCAGCAGCGTAGTAAAGGGGGACATCGAGACCCAGTACTTC
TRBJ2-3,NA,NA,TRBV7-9,CASSQDSLGTQYF,TGTGCCAGCAGTCAAGACAGTTTGGGTACGCAGTATTTT
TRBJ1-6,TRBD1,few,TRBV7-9,CASSLGQGHSPLHF,TGTGCCAGCAGCCTTGGACAGGGCCATTCACCCCTCCACTTT
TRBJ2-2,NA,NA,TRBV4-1,CASSQDLWGLAGELFF,TGCGCCAGCAGCCAAGATCTGTGGGGGCTGGCCGGGGAGCTGTTTTTT
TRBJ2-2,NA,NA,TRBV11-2,CASSLDLLRGGTGELFF,TGTGCCAGCAGCTTAGATTTATTGAGGGGTGGGACCGGGGAGCTGTTTTTT
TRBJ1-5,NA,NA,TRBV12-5,CASGLIRGRVENQPQHF,TGTGCTAGTGGTTTGATACGAGGACGGGTTGAAAATCAGCCCCAGCATTTT
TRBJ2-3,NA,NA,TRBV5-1,CASSPGWTSSTDTQYF,TGCGCCAGCAGCCCCGGGTGGACATCTAGCACAGATACGCAGTATTTT
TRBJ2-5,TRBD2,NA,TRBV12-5,CASGPPTSGVRGETQYF,TGTGCTAGTGGTCCCCCCACTAGCGGGGTCCGCGGGGAGACCCAGTACTTC
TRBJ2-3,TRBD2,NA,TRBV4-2,CASSQEGRGGTDTQYF,TGTGCCAGCAGCCAAGAGGGGCGGGGGGGCACAGATACGCAGTATTTT
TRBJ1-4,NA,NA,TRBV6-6,CASSAQGSLTRELFF,TGTGCCAGCAGTGCGCAGGGTTCTCTTACTCGAGAACTGTTTTTT
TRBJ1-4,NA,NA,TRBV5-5,CASSRNGFF,TGTGCCAGCAGCAGAAATGGTTTTTTT
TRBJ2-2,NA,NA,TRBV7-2,CASILGRNTGELFF,TGTGCCAGCATCCTGGGGCGGAACACCGGGGAGCTGTTTTTT
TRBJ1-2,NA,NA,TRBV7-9,CASSGKTASMDGYTF,TGTGCCAGCAGCGGGAAGACAGCTAGTATGGATGGCTACACCTTC
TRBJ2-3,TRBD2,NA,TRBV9,CASSGETSGGPTDTQYF,TGTGCCAGCAGCGGAGAGACTAGCGGGGGACCCACAGATACGCAGTATTTT
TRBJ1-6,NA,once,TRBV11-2,CASSLTGGQKNSPLHF,TGTGCCAGCAGCTTAACGGGCGGACAGAAAAATTCACCCCTCCACTTT
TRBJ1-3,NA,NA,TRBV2,CASSRGGVGNTIYF,TGTGCCAGCAGCCGGGGGGGGGTTGGAAACACCATATATTTT
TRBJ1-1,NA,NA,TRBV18,CASSDSRTEAFF,TGTGCCAGCTCAGACTCAAGGACTGAAGCTTTCTTT
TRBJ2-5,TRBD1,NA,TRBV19,CASRPGGAETQYF,TGTGCCAGTAGACCAGGGGGCGCGGAGACCCAGTACTTC
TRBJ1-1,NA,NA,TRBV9,CASSVGLTADMNTEAFF,TGTGCCAGCAGCGTAGGACTAACGGCTGACATGAACACTGAAGCTTTCTTT
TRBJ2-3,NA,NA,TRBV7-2,CASSLIDLGRDTQYF,TGTGCCAGCAGCTTAATCGACCTGGGAAGAGATACGCAGTATTTT
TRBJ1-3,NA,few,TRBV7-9,CASSLDIPSGNTIYF,TGTGCCAGCAGCTTAGACATCCCCTCTGGAAACACCATATATTTT
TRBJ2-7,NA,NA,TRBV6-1,CASRKTAQVSYEQYF,TGTGCCAGCAGAAAGACAGCACAGGTCTCCTACGAGCAGTACTTC